This TCR beta chain was captured by sequencing in a study of cytomegalovirus exposure and HLA in healthy donors. Details on this clone: Its antigen is currently unknown.

Study-wide findings and caveats: With later analysis, a missense DCLRE1C variant became linked to TCR beta V- and J-gene trimming.

Primers: 60 Vbeta forward and 13 Jbeta reverse. Measured with immunoSEQ multiplex PCR; TCRdb has only the in-frame clones, and not every one. Altogether roughly 80,000 clones are present, roughly 73% being singletons, with the ten largest covering about 16%. This clonotype was sampled from a woman aged 40 to 50 in good health and CMV-seropositive. The sample taken for sequencing was PBMCs.

The CDR3 nucleotides are TGTGCCAGCAGCTTAGGGCGAAGCACCGGGGAGCTGTTTTTT. Translation: CASSLGRSTGELFF. The rearrangement joins TRBV7-3 to TRBJ2-2, with D uncertain. V was pared by 2 bases and J by 4 bases, with 8 bases between. CDR3 length: 14 amino acids. Germline values: CDR1 SGHTA, CDR2 FQGTGA.